This TCR beta chain is drawn from a study of breast tumors, draining lymph nodes, adjacent tissues. General study points: Luminal-like breast cancer showed significantly greater tumor-nontumor repertoire similarity than basal-like breast cancer did. Tumor repertoires ranked between lymph nodes and nontumor tissue in diversity, with V and J gene preferences.

From the multiplex PCR reads, TCRdb called clonotypes with MiXCR, one entry per CDR3 protein. The data hold under 70,000 distinct CDR3 sequences, with approximately 45% observed a single time. With V trimmed by 4 bases and J by 9 bases, 10 bases remained unmatched. Germline V lookup: CDR1 ENHRY, CDR2 SYGVKD. CDR3 length equals 15 residues. Sample share makes this clonotype medium-sized. Its matching antigen is unknown. V usage is TRBV10-3 and J usage is TRBJ1-2, with TRBD1 matching over 11 bases. Sequences were obtained from breast tumor tissue. This receptor was taken from a female donor with breast cancer. Some clones in this sample may be carry-over from other donors' samples. CDR3 residues: CAISVPGQGEESYTF. The DNA for the CDR3 is TGTGCCATCAGTGTGCCGGGACAGGGGGAAGAGAGCTACACCTTC.